The rows below give T cell receptor beta chains drawn from one sample of a study of blood T cell repertoires in COVID-19. Using immunoSEQ multiplex PCR, the repertoire was profiled, and TCRdb retains in-frame clones only, with some absent. The profile shows 150,000 to 250,000 clones, roughly 94% of them singletons. Sequencing was carried out using peripheral blood. All receptors derive from a man younger than 40 with COVID-19, enrolled during active disease. Each CDR3 is given with its conserved first and last residue. A D gene is named only where the DNA matches it firmly. For some rows the clone size is stated as once, few or many, or as a class when expanded; others skip it.

d_call: TRBD1
clone_size: NA
v_call: TRBV9
j_call: TRBJ1-1
cdr3_length: 15
cdr3_aa: CASSVRGTGNTEAFF
cdr3_nt: TGTGCCAGCAGCGTACGAGGGACAGGGAACACTGAAGCTTTCTTT

d_call: NA
clone_size: NA
v_call: TRBV6-5
j_call: TRBJ2-4
cdr3_length: 15
cdr3_aa: CASSYLGGQGNIQYF
cdr3_nt: TGTGCCAGCAGTTACCTAGGAGGGCAGGGAAACATTCAGTACTTC

d_call: TRBD1
clone_size: NA
v_call: TRBV5-4
j_call: TRBJ1-2
cdr3_length: 14
cdr3_aa: CASSLYRGNYGYTF
cdr3_nt: TGTGCCAGCAGCTTGTACAGGGGAAATTATGGCTACACCTTC

d_call: TRBD2
clone_size: NA
v_call: TRBV11-3
j_call: TRBJ2-5
cdr3_length: 15
cdr3_aa: CASSPGRGNQETQYF
cdr3_nt: TGTGCCAGCAGCCCCGGGAGGGGGAACCAAGAGACCCAGTACTTC

d_call: NA
clone_size: NA
v_call: TRBV11-2
j_call: TRBJ1-3
cdr3_length: 15
cdr3_aa: CASSLLTGVGNTIYF
cdr3_nt: TGTGCCAGCAGCCTCCTGACAGGCGTAGGAAACACCATATATTTT

d_call: NA
clone_size: NA
v_call: TRBV20-1
j_call: TRBJ2-5
cdr3_length: 11
cdr3_aa: CSARDIETQYF
cdr3_nt: TGCAGTGCTAGAGATATAGAGACCCAGTACTTC

d_call: TRBD1
clone_size: NA
v_call: TRBV25-1
j_call: TRBJ1-1
cdr3_length: 15
cdr3_aa: CASSDPKGAGTEAFF
cdr3_nt: TGTGCCAGCAGTGACCCGAAGGGGGCCGGCACTGAAGCTTTCTTT

d_call: NA
clone_size: few
v_call: TRBV29-1
j_call: TRBJ1-1
cdr3_length: 13
cdr3_aa: CSVVGQGDTEAFF
cdr3_nt: TGCAGCGTCGTAGGTCAGGGTGACACTGAAGCTTTCTTT

d_call: NA
clone_size: NA
v_call: TRBV5-4
j_call: TRBJ2-1
cdr3_length: 17
cdr3_aa: CASSLGGRQGRGDEQFF
cdr3_nt: TGTGCCAGCAGCCTCGGAGGGAGACAGGGAAGGGGGGATGAGCAGTTCTTC

d_call: NA
clone_size: NA
v_call: TRBV19
j_call: TRBJ1-1
cdr3_length: 15
cdr3_aa: CASSTSDRRNTEAFF
cdr3_nt: TGTGCCAGTAGTACCTCCGACAGAAGGAACACTGAAGCTTTCTTT

d_call: TRBD1
clone_size: NA
v_call: TRBV27
j_call: TRBJ1-5
cdr3_length: 15
cdr3_aa: CASSNKQGSNQPQHF
cdr3_nt: TGTGCCAGCAGTAACAAACAGGGGAGCAATCAGCCCCAGCATTTT

d_call: TRBD1
clone_size: NA
v_call: TRBV28
j_call: TRBJ2-3
cdr3_length: 13
cdr3_aa: CASSFSGDSRQYF
cdr3_nt: TGTGCCAGCAGTTTTTCAGGGGACAGTAGGCAGTATTTT

d_call: NA
clone_size: NA
v_call: TRBV5-1
j_call: TRBJ2-5
cdr3_length: 13
cdr3_aa: CASSLGRAETQYF
cdr3_nt: TGCGCCAGCAGCTTGGGGCGGGCGGAGACCCAGTACTTC

d_call: TRBD1
clone_size: once
v_call: TRBV5-1
j_call: TRBJ1-2
cdr3_length: 13
cdr3_aa: CASSFGTGGGYTF
cdr3_nt: TGCGCCAGCAGCTTTGGGACAGGGGGTGGCTACACCTTC

d_call: NA
clone_size: NA
v_call: TRBV7-2
j_call: TRBJ1-3
cdr3_length: 16
cdr3_aa: CASSLDGRGSGNTIYF
cdr3_nt: TGTGCCAGCAGCTTAGACGGCAGGGGATCTGGAAACACCATATATTTT

d_call: NA
clone_size: once
v_call: TRBV5-1
j_call: TRBJ1-6
cdr3_length: 16
cdr3_aa: CASSLRQGADGSPLHF
cdr3_nt: TGCGCCAGCAGCTTGCGGCAGGGCGCGGACGGATCACCCCTCCACTTT

d_call: NA
clone_size: NA
v_call: TRBV18
j_call: TRBJ1-4
cdr3_length: 13
cdr3_aa: CASSPPTTRGLFF
cdr3_nt: TGTGCCAGCTCACCACCTACGACCAGGGGACTGTTTTTT